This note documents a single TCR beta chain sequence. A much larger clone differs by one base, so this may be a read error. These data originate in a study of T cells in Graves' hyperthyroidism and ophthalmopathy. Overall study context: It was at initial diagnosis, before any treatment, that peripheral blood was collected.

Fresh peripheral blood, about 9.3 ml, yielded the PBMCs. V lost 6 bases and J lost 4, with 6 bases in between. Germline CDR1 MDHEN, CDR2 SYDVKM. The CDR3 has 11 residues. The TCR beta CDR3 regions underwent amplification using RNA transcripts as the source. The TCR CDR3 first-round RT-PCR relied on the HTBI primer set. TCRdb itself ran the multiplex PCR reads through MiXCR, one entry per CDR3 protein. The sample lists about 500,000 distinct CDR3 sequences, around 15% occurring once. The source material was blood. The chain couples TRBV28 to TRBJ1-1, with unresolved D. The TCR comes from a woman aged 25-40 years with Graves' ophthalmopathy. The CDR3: CASRYSTEAFF. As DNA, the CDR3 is TGTGCCAGCAGATACAGCACTGAAGCTTTCTTT.